This T cell receptor beta chain stems from a study of tumor-infiltrating lymphocytes in oesophageal squamous cell carcinoma. As concerns this clonotype: Given a much more abundant clone one base away, this may be a read error.

Trimming took off 3 bases at V and 11 bases at J, with 16 bases between the two ends. The length of the CDR3 is 13 residues. CDR1 and CDR2 (germline): SNHLY, FYNNEI. MiXCR was run by TCRdb on the PCR reads, yielding one entry per CDR3 protein. The sample contains about 15,000 distinct CDR3 sequences, about 53% of which appear only once. The TCR comes from a male donor with esophageal squamous cell carcinoma. This chain joins TRBV2 and TRBJ2-5; D is ambiguous. The sequencing sample was made of esophageal tumor tissue. The CDR3 reads CASSEDTYNEQYF. The CDR3, as DNA: TGTGCCAGCAGTGAGGATACCTACAATGAGCAGTACTTC.